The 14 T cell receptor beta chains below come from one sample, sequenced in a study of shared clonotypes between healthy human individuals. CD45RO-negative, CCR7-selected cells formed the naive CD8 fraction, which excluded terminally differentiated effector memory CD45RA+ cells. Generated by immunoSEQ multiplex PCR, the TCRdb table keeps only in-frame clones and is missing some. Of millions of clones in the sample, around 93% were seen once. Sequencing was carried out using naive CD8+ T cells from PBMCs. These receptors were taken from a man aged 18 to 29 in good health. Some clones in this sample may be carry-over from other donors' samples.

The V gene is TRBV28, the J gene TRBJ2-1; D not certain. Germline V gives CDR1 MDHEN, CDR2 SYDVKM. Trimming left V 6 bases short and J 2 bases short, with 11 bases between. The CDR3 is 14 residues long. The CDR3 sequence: CASSLFGPYNEQFF. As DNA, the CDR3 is TGTGCCAGCAGCCTCTTCGGGCCCTACAATGAGCAGTTCTTC. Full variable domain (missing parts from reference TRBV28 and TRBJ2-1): DVKVTQSSRYLVKRTGEKVFLECVQDMDHENMFWYRQDPGLGLRLIYFSYDVKMKEKGDIPEGYSVSREKKERFSLILESASTNQTSMYLCASSLFGPYNEQFFGPGTRLTVL.

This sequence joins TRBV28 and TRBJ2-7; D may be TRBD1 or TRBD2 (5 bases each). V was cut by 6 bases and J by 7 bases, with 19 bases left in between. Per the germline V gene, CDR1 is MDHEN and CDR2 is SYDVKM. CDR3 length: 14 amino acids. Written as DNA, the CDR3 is TGTGCCAGCAGCTGGCCGGAGGACACGGGGGAGCAGTACTTC. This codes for CASSWPEDTGEQYF.

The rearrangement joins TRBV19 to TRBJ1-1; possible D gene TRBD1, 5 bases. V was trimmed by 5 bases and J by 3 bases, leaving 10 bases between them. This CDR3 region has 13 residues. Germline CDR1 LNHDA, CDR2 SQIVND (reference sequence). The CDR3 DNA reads TGTGCCAGTAGTCTTCAGGGCTACACTGAAGCTTTCTTT. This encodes CASSLQGYTEAFF.

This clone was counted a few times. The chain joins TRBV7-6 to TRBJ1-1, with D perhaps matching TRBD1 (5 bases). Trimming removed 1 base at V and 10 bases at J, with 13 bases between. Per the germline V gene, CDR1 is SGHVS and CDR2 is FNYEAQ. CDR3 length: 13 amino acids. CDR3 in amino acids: CASSLGAGWAAFF. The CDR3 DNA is TGTGCCAGCAGCTTAGGGGCAGGGTGGGCAGCTTTCTTT.

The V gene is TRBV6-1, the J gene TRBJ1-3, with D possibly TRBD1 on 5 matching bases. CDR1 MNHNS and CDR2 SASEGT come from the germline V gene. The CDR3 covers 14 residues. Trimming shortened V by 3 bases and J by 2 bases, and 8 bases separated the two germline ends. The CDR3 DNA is TGTGCCAGCAGTGACGGGGGGACTGGAAACACCATATATTTT. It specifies CASSDGGTGNTIYF.

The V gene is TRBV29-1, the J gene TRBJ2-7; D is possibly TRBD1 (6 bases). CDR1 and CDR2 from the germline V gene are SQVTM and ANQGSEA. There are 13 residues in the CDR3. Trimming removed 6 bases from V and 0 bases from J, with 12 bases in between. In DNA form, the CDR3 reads TGCAGCGTCCTCAGGGGAACCTCCTACGAGCAGTACTTC. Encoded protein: CSVLRGTSYEQYF.

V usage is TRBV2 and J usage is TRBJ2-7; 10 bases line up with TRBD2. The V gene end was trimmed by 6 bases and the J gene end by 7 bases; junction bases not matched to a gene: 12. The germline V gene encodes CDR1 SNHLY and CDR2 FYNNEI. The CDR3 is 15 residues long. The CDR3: CASSERRAGGQEQYF. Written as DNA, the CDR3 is TGTGCCAGCAGCGAGAGACGAGCGGGAGGGCAAGAGCAGTACTTC.

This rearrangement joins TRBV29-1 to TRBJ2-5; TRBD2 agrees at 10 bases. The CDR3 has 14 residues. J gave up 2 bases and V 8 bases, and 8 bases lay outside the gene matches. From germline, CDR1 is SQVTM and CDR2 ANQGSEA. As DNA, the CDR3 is TGCAGCACAAATAGCGGGAGGAGGCAAGAGACCCAGTACTTC. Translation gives CSTNSGRRQETQYF. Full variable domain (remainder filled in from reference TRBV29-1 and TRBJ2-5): SAVISQKPSRDICQRGTSLTIQCQVDSQVTMMFWYRQQPGQSLTLIATANQGSEATYESGFVIDKFPISRPNLTFSTLTVSNMSPEDSSIYLCSTNSGRRQETQYFGPGTRLLVL.

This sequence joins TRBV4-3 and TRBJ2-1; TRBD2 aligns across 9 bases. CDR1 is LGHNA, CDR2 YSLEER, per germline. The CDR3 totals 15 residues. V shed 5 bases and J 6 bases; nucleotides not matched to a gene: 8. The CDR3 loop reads CASSSGLASINEQFF. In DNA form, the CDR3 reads TGCGCCAGCAGCTCCGGACTAGCGTCCATCAATGAGCAGTTCTTC.

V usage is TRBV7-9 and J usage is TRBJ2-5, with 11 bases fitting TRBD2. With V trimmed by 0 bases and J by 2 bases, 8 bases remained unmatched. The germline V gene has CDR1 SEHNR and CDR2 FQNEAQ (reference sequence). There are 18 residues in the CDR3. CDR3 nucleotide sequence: TGTGCCAGCAGCTTAGCGTTAATTCTAGCGGGAGGACAAGAGACCCAGTACTTC. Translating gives CASSLALILAGGQETQYF.

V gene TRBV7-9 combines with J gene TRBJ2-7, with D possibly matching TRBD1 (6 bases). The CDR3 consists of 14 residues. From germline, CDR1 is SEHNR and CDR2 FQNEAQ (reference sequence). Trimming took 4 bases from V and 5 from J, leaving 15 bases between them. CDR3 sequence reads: CASSSQGKIHEQYF. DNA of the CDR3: TGTGCCAGCAGCTCCCAGGGGAAGATCCACGAGCAGTACTTC.

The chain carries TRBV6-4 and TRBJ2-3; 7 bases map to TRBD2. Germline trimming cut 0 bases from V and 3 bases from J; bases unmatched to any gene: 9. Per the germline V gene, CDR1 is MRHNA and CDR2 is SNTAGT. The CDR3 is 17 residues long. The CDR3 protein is CASSDSGPSGETDTQYF. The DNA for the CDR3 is TGTGCCAGCAGTGACTCAGGGCCTAGCGGAGAGACAGATACGCAGTATTTT.

The CDR3 here is CASSKGTGKTYEQYF. The CDR3 nucleotides are TGTGCCAGCAGCAAGGGGACAGGGAAGACCTACGAGCAGTACTTC. V and J are TRBV9 and TRBJ2-7, with 9 bases identical to TRBD1. V dropped 4 bases and J dropped 2; count of bases not matched to a gene: 7. This CDR3 is 15 amino acids long. Looked up from germline, CDR1 is SGDLS and CDR2 is YYNGEE.

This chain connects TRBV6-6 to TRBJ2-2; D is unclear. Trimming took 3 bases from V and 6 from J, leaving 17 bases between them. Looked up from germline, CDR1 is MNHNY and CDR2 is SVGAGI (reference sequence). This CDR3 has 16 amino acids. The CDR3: CASSYESRRLAGELFF. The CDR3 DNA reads TGTGCCAGCAGTTATGAGAGTCGTCGGCTCGCCGGGGAGCTGTTTTTT.